This record looks at one TCR beta chain sequence and its context. Its antigen is unknown. One base away lies a much larger clone, so this may be a sequencing read error. This record comes from a study of tumor and adjacent non-tumor tissue in lung cancer. Study-wide context: Histology: 12 adenocarcinoma, a couple of squamous cell carcinoma, 1 small cell lung cancer.

Per germline, CDR1 SEHNR and CDR2 FQNEAQ (reference sequence). This CDR3 has 15 amino acids. Overall study results and limits: Significantly higher TCR diversity was found in tumor than normal lung.

RNA was extracted from bulk tissue without any cell sorting. More than 3 cm separated this lung sample from the edge of the tumor. TCRbeta libraries were built with three rounds of nested PCR, modified from ARM-PCR. TCRdb re-called the multiplex PCR reads with MiXCR, one entry per CDR3 protein. This table holds some 100,000 distinct CDR3 sequences, approximately 65% found once. The TCR originated in a man aged 25 to 40 with non-small cell lung cancer. This chain connects TRBV7-9 to TRBJ2-5; 9 bases line up with TRBD2. The sample taken for sequencing was distant non-tumor lung tissue. This CDR3 is CASSPAGGPVEIQYF. The CDR3 nucleotides are TGTGCCAGCAGCCCCGCGGGGGGGCCCGTGGAGATCCAGTACTTC.